This T cell receptor beta chain stems from a study of T cell repertoires in cytomegalovirus infection. General observations from the study: Clonotype analysis showed dominance of the ex vivo response by HLA-C-restricted CMV-specific TCR beta clonotypes.

With regard to this clonotype: As yet, its antigen is unknown.

Germline loops: CDR1 PRHDT, CDR2 FYEKMQ (reference sequence). Trimming pared 5 bases from V and 12 bases from J, leaving 20 bases between. The CDR3 contains 14 residues. TCRdb processed the reads anew with MiXCR; each CDR3 protein has one entry. The table lists around 240,000 distinct CDR3 sequences, over 20% of them singletons, with around a sixth in the top ten. This TCR derives from a human donor in good health (CMV status not recorded). Some clones in this sample may be carry-over from other donors' samples. The source material was CD8+ T cells from PBMCs. The gene calls are TRBV13 and TRBJ2-1, with D hard to call. CDR3 in DNA: TGTGCCAGCAGCCCGGAACGGACCGACGGTGGGCAGTTCTTC. Protein: CASSPERTDGGQFF.